The 14 T cell receptor beta chains given below trace back to one sample, sequenced in a study of OX40 agonist ivuxolimab in advanced cancers. Some clones are missing from TCRdb's copy, which holds only in-frame ones; the method was immunoSEQ multiplex PCR. The table includes 90,000 to 120,000 clones, 91% detected once. The material sequenced was CD4+ or CD8+ T cells sorted from blood, taken in a trial of the OX40 agonist ivuxolimab. Every receptor here comes from an adult with an advanced solid tumor such as melanoma, head and neck, liver or kidney cancer.

Only one count was recorded for this clone. The V call is TRBV7-2, the J call TRBJ1-1, with D possibly TRBD1 on 6 matching bases. The germline gives CDR1 SGHTA, CDR2 FQGNSA. V was pared by 1 base and J by 6 bases, with 12 bases between. The CDR3 runs 14 residues. The CDR3 nucleotides are TGTGCCAGCAGCTTAGGGGGGGCGCGCGCTGAAGCTTTCTTT. This sequence encodes CASSLGGARAEAFF.

The rearrangement joins TRBV7-9 to TRBJ2-7; 10 nucleotides align to TRBD1. This CDR3 contains 16 residues. J was trimmed by 7 bases and V by 5 bases; bases with no gene match: 14. CDR1 is SEHNR, CDR2 FQNEAQ, per germline (reference sequence). The CDR3 DNA reads as TGTGCCAGCAGCCCAAACCGACAGGGGGCGAACCATGAGCAGTACTTC. Translated: CASSPNRQGANHEQYF.

The chain recombines TRBV5-6 with TRBJ2-1; D gene unclear. Deletions cut 2 bases from V and 7 bases from J, with 10 bases between. This CDR3 comprises 13 residues. Germline loops: CDR1 SGHDT, CDR2 YYEEEE. This CDR3 is CASSFLYINEQFF. The CDR3 DNA sequence: TGTGCCAGCAGCTTCCTTTATATTAATGAGCAGTTCTTC.

The V and J genes are TRBV6-1 and TRBJ1-1; D possibly corresponds to TRBD1 (6 bases). Germline CDR1 MNHNS, CDR2 SASEGT. V was shortened by 5 bases and J by 5 bases, with 12 bases between the two germline ends. CDR3 length: 13 amino acids. CDR3 sequence (DNA): TGTGCCAGCAGTTTTGGGGGGGCTACTGAAGCTTTCTTT. Protein product: CASSFGGATEAFF.

This clone appeared a single time. The chain carries TRBV19 and TRBJ1-3; D is uncertain. The length of the CDR3 is 16 residues. Germline assignment: CDR1 LNHDA and CDR2 SQIVND (reference sequence). The V end lost 1 base, the J end lost 0 bases, and 10 bases lay between the germline ends. The DNA of the CDR3 is TGTGCCAGTAGTATAGGGCAGGCGCTCTCTGGAAACACCATATATTTT. This gives the protein CASSIGQALSGNTIYF.

The chain recombines TRBV6-5 with TRBJ1-2; D is possibly TRBD1 (5 bases). The length of the CDR3 is 14 residues. Germline CDR1 reads MNHEY; CDR2 reads SVGAGI. Trimming took off 6 bases at V and 1 base at J, with 12 bases between the two ends. CDR3 sequence: CASSPGVINYGYTF. The DNA for the CDR3 is TGTGCCAGCAGCCCGGGGGTCATTAACTATGGCTACACCTTC.

V and J are TRBV25-1 and TRBJ2-7; D is uncertain. Germline V lookup: CDR1 MGHDK, CDR2 SYGVNS. The CDR3 spans 11 residues. Trimming stripped 8 bases from V and 5 bases from J, with 10 bases between. CDR3 nucleotide sequence: TGTGCCAGCGCGAGCCGTGACGAGCAGTACTTC. Its protein product is CASASRDEQYF.

The V call is TRBV7-9, the J call TRBJ2-3; no reliable D call. Per germline, CDR1 SEHNR and CDR2 FQNEAQ (reference sequence). Trimming pared 1 base from V and 1 base from J, leaving 6 bases between. This CDR3 is 14 amino acids long. CDR3 loop: CASSLDGGTDTQYF. For the CDR3, the DNA is TGTGCCAGCAGCTTAGACGGAGGCACAGATACGCAGTATTTT. The full variable domain, with the rest looked up from reference TRBV7-9 and TRBJ2-3, is DTGVSQNPRHKITKRGQNVTFRCDPISEHNRLYWYRQTLGQGPEFLTYFQNEAQLEKSRLLSDRFSAERPKGSFSTLEIQRTEQGDSAMYLCASSLDGGTDTQYFGPGTRLTVL.

The V gene is TRBV19, the J gene TRBJ2-7, with 7 bases that match TRBD2. The CDR3 totals 14 residues. The V gene end was trimmed by 9 bases and the J gene end by 3 bases; junction bases not matched to a gene: 11. CDR1 is LNHDA and CDR2 is SQIVND in the germline V gene (reference sequence). CDR3 nucleotide sequence: TGTGCCAGGAAGAGGGCGGGAGATGTCTACGAGCAGTACTTC. This encodes CARKRAGDVYEQYF. Full variable domain (missing parts from reference TRBV19 and TRBJ2-7): DGGITQSPKYLFRKEGQNVTLSCEQNLNHDAMYWYRQDPGQGLRLIYYSQIVNDFQKGDIAEGYSVSREKKESFPLTVTSAQKNPTAFYLCARKRAGDVYEQYFGPGTRLTVT.

The V and J genes are TRBV6-5 and TRBJ2-2; D gene ambiguous. In germline, CDR1 is MNHEY, CDR2 SVGAGI. This CDR3 has 13 amino acids. The V end was cut by 7 bases, the J end by 3 bases, with 9 bases between. The CDR3 DNA sequence: TGTGCCAGCAACATAGACCACACCGGGGAGCTGTTTTTT. Its translation: CASNIDHTGELFF.

V gene TRBV4-3 combines with J gene TRBJ2-3; D might be TRBD2 (6 bases). Trimming took off 4 bases at V and 3 bases at J, with 14 bases between the two ends. In germline, CDR1 is LGHNA, CDR2 YSLEER. The CDR3 runs 15 residues. The CDR3, as DNA: TGCGCCAGCAGCCCCAGCGGGTTTGCGACAGATACGCAGTATTTT. This codes for CASSPSGFATDTQYF.

Turning to this clone: This sample also contains other DNA sequences that code for the same CDR3. The gene calls are TRBV5-1 and TRBJ2-7, with TRBD1 identical over 7 bases. V was clipped by 4 bases and J by 3 bases; unmatched bases: 1. Germline loops: CDR1 SGHRS, CDR2 YFSETQ. The CDR3 is made up of 12 amino acids. The CDR3, as DNA: TGCGCCAGCAGCCGGGACAGCTACGAGCAGTACTTC. Its protein is CASSRDSYEQYF.

The V gene is TRBV5-1, the J gene TRBJ2-2, with TRBD1 matching over 8 bases. The V segment lost 5 bases and the J segment 7 bases; nucleotides outside the gene matches: 4. Germline CDR1 reads SGHRS; CDR2 reads YFSETQ. The CDR3 has 13 residues. CDR3 in DNA: TGCGCCAGCAGACCGACAGGGGTCGGGGAGCTGTTTTTT. This codes for CASRPTGVGELFF.

The rearrangement links TRBV18 to TRBJ2-5; tentatively, D is TRBD2 (6 bases). The CDR3 is 16 residues long. From germline, CDR1 is KGHSH and CDR2 LQKENI. Trimming cost V 2 bases and J 4 bases, with 17 bases left between them. The CDR3: CASSPTGVRLVETQYF. The CDR3 DNA is TGTGCCAGCTCACCAACGGGAGTTCGTCTTGTAGAGACCCAGTACTTC.